This T cell receptor beta chain was obtained from a study of T-cell memory formation after mild COVID-19. TCRdb redid the calling of the 5' RACE reads with MiXCR, one entry per CDR3 protein. There are 400,000 or so distinct CDR3 sequences in the sample; 20% occur only once, and more than 8% lies in the top ten. The CDR3 extends over 14 amino acids. The V gene end was trimmed by 6 bases and the J gene end by 0 bases; junction bases not matched to a gene: 3. Germline V gene sequence: CDR1 SGHKS, CDR2 YYEKEE (reference sequence). Sequencing input: PBMCs or a T cell subset sorted from them (not recorded which). This receptor was taken from an adult woman who had mild COVID-19 (a few samples of this study predate the infection). Cell type and time point are not known. V and J are TRBV5-5 and TRBJ1-5; 7 positions match TRBD1. This CDR3 reads CASTRGDSNQPQHF. Here the CDR3 DNA reads TGTGCCAGCACCAGGGGGGATAGCAATCAGCCCCAGCATTTT.